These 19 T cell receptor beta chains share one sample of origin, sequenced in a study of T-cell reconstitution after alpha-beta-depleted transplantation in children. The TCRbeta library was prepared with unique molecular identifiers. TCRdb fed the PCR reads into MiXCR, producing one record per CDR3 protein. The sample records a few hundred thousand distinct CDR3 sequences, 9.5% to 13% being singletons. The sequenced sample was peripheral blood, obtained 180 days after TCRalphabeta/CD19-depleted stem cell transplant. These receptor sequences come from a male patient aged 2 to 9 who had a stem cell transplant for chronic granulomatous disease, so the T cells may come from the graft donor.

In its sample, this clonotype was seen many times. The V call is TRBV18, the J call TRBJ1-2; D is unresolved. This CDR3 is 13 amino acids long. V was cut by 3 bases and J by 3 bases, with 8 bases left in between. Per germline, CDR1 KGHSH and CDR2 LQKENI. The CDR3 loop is CASSPGKDYGYTF. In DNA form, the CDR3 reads TGTGCCAGCTCACCGGGGAAGGACTATGGCTACACCTTC. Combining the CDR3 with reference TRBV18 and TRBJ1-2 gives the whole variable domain NAGVMQNPRHLVRRRGQEARLRCSPMKGHSHVYWYRQLPEEGLKFMVYLQKENIIDESGMPKERFSAEFPKEGPSILRIQQVVRGDSAAYFCASSPGKDYGYTFGSGTRLTVV.

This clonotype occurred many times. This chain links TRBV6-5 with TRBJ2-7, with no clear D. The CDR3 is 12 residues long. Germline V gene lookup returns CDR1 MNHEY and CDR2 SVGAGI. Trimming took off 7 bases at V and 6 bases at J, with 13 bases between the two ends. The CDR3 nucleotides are TGTGCCAGCACCAACACAGCCTCCGAGCAGTACTTC. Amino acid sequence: CASTNTASEQYF.

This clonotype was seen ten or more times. CDR3 sequence: CASSFELAGGGNEQFF. DNA for the CDR3: TGTGCCAGCAGCTTCGAACTAGCGGGAGGTGGCAATGAGCAGTTCTTC. This chain links TRBV7-2 with TRBJ2-1, with 12 bases lining up with TRBD2. V dropped 3 bases and J dropped 6; count of bases not matched to a gene: 6. CDR3 length: 16 amino acids. Germline-derived CDR1 and CDR2 are SGHTA and FQGNSA. Complete variable domain (other parts from reference TRBV7-2 and TRBJ2-1): GAGVSQSPSNKVTEKGKDVELRCDPISGHTALYWYRQSLGQGLEFLIYFQGNSAPDKSGLPSDRFSAERTGGSVSTLTIQRTQQEDSAVYLCASSFELAGGGNEQFFGPGTRLTVL.

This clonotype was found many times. The CDR3 nucleotides read TGCAGTGCTAGACTCATTTCCGGCGACTCTGGGGCCAACGTCCTGACTTTC. Amino acids: CSARLISGDSGANVLTF. The gene calls are TRBV20-1 and TRBJ2-6, with D uncertain. Trimming took 2 bases from V and 0 from J, leaving 14 bases between them. The germline gives CDR1 DFQATT, CDR2 SNEGSKA (reference sequence). This CDR3 has 17 residues.

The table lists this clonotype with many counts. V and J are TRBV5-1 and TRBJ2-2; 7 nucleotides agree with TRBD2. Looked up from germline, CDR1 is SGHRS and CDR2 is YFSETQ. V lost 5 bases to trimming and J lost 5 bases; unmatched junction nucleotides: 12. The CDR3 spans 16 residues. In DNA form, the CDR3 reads TGCGCCAGCAGGTTTTTCGGGGGACTAACAACCGGGGAGCTGTTTTTT. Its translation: CASRFFGGLTTGELFF.

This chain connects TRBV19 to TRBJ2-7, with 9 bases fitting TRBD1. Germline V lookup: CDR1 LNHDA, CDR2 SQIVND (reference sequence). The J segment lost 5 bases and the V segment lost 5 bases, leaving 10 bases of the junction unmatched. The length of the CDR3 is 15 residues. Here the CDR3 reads CASSAFGQGLNEQYF. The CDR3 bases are TGTGCCAGTAGTGCCTTTGGACAGGGGCTCAACGAGCAGTACTTC.

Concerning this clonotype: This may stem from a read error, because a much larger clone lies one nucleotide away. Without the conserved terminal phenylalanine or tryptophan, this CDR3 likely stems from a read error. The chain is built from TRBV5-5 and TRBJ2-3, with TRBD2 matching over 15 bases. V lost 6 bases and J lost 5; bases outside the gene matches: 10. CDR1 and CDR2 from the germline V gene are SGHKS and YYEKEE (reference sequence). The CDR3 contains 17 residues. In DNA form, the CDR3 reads TGTGCCAGCACTACGCCCGAGGGACTAGCGGGAGGAGATACGCAGTATCTT. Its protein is CASTTPEGLAGGDTQYL.

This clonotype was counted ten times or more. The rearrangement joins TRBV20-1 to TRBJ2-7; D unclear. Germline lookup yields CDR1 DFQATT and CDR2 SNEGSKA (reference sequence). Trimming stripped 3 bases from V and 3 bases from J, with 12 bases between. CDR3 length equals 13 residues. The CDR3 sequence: CSASPRPGYEQYF. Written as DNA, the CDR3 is TGCAGTGCTAGTCCCCGCCCTGGCTACGAGCAGTACTTC.

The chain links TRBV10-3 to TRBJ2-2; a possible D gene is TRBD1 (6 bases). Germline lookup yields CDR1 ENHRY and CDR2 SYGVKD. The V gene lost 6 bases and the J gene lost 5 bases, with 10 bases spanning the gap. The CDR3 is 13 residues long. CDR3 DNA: TGTGCCATCAGGACTACAGGGACCGGGGAGCTGTTTTTT. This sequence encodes CAIRTTGTGELFF.

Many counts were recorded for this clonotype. The chain's CDR3 is CSVDGAGGRYEQYF. DNA for the CDR3: TGCAGCGTTGATGGGGCAGGGGGTAGGTACGAGCAGTACTTC. The chain joins TRBV29-1 to TRBJ2-7; 7 bases map to TRBD1. This CDR3 is 14 amino acids long. After removal of 3 bases from V and 4 bases from J, the junction contained 9 bases not matched to a gene. CDR1 SQVTM and CDR2 ANQGSEA come from the germline V gene.

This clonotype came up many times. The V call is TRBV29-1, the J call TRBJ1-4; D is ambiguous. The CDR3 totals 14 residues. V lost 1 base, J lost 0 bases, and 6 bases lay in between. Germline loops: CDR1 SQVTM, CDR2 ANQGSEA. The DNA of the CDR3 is TGCAGCGTTGAAGCAGCAACAACTAATGAAAAACTGTTTTTT. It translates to CSVEAATTNEKLFF.

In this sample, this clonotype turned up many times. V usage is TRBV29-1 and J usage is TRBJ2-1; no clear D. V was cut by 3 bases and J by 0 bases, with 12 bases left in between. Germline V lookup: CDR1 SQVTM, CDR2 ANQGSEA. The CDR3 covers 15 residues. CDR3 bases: TGCAGCGTTGATCGACGGAGCTACTCCTACAATGAGCAGTTCTTC. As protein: CSVDRRSYSYNEQFF.

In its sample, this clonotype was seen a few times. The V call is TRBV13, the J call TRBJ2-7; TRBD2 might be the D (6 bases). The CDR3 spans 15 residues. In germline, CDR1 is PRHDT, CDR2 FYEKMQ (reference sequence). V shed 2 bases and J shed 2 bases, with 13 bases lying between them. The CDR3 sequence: CASSLWRGFTYEQYF. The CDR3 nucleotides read TGTGCCAGCAGCTTATGGCGGGGATTTACCTACGAGCAGTACTTC.

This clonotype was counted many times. DNA of the CDR3: TGTGCCAGCAGCGCCACTCTCAGGGGCCGAGAGCAGTTCTTC. The encoded protein is CASSATLRGREQFF. The rearrangement links TRBV2 to TRBJ2-1, with D tentatively TRBD1 (6 bases). This CDR3 contains 14 residues. Germline CDR1 reads SNHLY; CDR2 reads FYNNEI. V lost 6 bases and J lost 10, with 19 bases in between.

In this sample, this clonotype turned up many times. The CDR3 region is CASSPTTWSAQYF. CDR3 in DNA: TGTGCCAGCAGCCCTACGACTTGGAGTGCCCAGTACTTC. The chain combines TRBV28 with TRBJ2-5; D not certain. Germline V gene data show CDR1 as MDHEN and CDR2 as SYDVKM. Between the trimmed V and J ends, which lost 6 bases and 9 bases, there was a span of 17 bases. The CDR3 is 13 residues long.

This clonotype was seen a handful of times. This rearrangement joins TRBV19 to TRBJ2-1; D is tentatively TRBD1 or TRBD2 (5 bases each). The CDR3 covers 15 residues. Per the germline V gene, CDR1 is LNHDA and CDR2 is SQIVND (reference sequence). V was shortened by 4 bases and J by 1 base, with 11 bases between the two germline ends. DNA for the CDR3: TGTGCCAGTAGTAAGTCCGGGGCGTCCTACAATGAGCAGTTCTTC. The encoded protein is CASSKSGASYNEQFF.

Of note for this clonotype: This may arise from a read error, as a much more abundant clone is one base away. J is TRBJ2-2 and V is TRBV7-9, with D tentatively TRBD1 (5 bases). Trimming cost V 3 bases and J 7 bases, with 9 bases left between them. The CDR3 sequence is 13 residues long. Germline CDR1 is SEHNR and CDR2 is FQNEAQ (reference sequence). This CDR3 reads CASSFPRGGELFF. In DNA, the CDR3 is TGTGCCAGCAGCTTCCCTAGGGGCGGGGAGCTGTTTTTT.

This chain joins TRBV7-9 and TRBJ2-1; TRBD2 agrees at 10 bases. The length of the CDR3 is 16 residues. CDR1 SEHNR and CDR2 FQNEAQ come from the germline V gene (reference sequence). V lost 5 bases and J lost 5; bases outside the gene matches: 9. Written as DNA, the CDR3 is TGTGCCAGCAGCCAAGCGGGGGGGAGGGTCGACAATGAGCAGTTCTTC. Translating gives CASSQAGGRVDNEQFF.

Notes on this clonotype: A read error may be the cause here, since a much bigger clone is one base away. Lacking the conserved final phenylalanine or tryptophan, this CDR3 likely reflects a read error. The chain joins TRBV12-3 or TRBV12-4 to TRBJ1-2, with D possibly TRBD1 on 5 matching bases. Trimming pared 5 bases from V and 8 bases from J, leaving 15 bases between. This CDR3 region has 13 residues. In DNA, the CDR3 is TGTGCCAGCAGTCGGGACTCCCGGTGGGGCTACACCTCC. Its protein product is CASSRDSRWGYTS.